One and the same sample provided the 24 T cell receptor beta chains below, sequenced in a study of blood T cells in healthy people across ages. Primed by a sample-barcoded 5' primer and a J-beta primer mix, a second PCR proceeded for about 6 to 12 cycles. TCRdb used MiXCR to reprocess the 5' RACE reads, holding one entry per CDR3 protein. The sample lists hundreds of thousands of distinct CDR3 sequences; about 55% were seen once. The sample consisted of blood. Receptors were obtained from an older man in good health.

This clonotype was seen ten or more times. The gene calls are TRBV29-1 and TRBJ2-3; 14 nucleotides agree with TRBD2. The V gene end was trimmed by 7 bases and the J gene end by 1 base; junction bases not matched to a gene: 7. The germline CDR1 and CDR2 sequences are SQVTM and ANQGSEA. The CDR3 runs to 16 residues. This CDR3 is CSAPGLAGVGTDTQYF. The DNA of the CDR3 is TGCAGCGCGCCGGGACTAGCGGGAGTCGGCACAGATACGCAGTATTTT.

The chain carries TRBV3-1 and TRBJ2-5, with 10 bases identical to TRBD2. The J call may be incorrect, as the DNA end agrees better with TRBJ2-7. The CDR3 contains 18 residues. The germline gives CDR1 LGHDT, CDR2 YNNKEL (reference sequence). Written as DNA, the CDR3 is TGTGCCAGCAGCCAACTAGCAGGGCGGGCTAGCGGGAGAGGCGAGCAGTACTTC. It is translated as CASSQLAGRASGRGEQYF.

The CDR3 region has the DNA TGTGCCAGCAGTGATCTTTTCGGGGGGCTTTTTAGCACCGGGGAGCTGTTTTTT. Its protein product is CASSDLFGGLFSTGELFF. V gene TRBV25-1 combines with J gene TRBJ2-2; tentative D call: TRBD2 (7 bases). CDR1 and CDR2 (germline): MGHDK, SYGVNS. Trimming stripped 3 bases from V and 4 bases from J, with 21 bases between. The CDR3 is 18 residues long. The whole variable domain, remainder taken from reference TRBV25-1 and TRBJ2-2, is EADIYQTPRYLVIGTGKKITLECSQTMGHDKMYWYQQDPGMELHLIHYSYGVNSTEKGDLSSESTVSRIRTEHFPLTLESARPSHTSQYLCASSDLFGGLFSTGELFFGEGSRLTVL.

The chain joins TRBV12-3 or TRBV12-4 to TRBJ2-4; D is possibly TRBD2 (5 bases). The J call may be wrong; the DNA end is better matched by TRBJ2-7. The CDR3 consists of 13 residues. CDR3 sequence (DNA): TGTGCCAGCAGTTTGTGGAGGAACAACGAGCAGTACTTC. As protein: CASSLWRNNEQYF.

In its sample, this clonotype was seen once. The chain uses TRBV7-8 and TRBJ2-3; D is ambiguous. CDR1 and CDR2 from the germline V gene are SGHVS and FQNEAQ. Deletions cut 5 bases from V and 14 bases from J, with 23 bases between. The CDR3 covers 14 residues. The CDR3 loop is CASSHLSEHRDAYF. CDR3 DNA: TGTGCCAGCAGCCACCTATCGGAACACAGAGACGCGTATTTT.

This clonotype turned up a few times. The genes are TRBV2 and TRBJ2-7; D is perhaps TRBD1 (6 bases). Trimming stripped 2 bases from V and 1 base from J, with 12 bases between. Looked up from germline, CDR1 is SNHLY and CDR2 is FYNNEI. There are 15 residues in the CDR3. The CDR3 sequence is CASSEQGKISYEQYF. The DNA of the CDR3 is TGTGCCAGCAGTGAACAGGGGAAGATTTCCTACGAGCAGTACTTC. Full variable domain (rest looked up from reference TRBV2 and TRBJ2-7): EPEVTQTPSHQVTQMGQEVILRCVPISNHLYFYWYRQILGQKVEFLVSFYNNEISEKSEIFDDQFSVERPDGSNFTLKIRSTKLEDSAMYFCASSEQGKISYEQYFGPGTRLTVT.

This clonotype was counted between two and nine times. The chain employs TRBV20-1 and TRBJ2-5; 12 bases fit TRBD2. CDR3 size: 15 residues. Germline V lookup: CDR1 DFQATT, CDR2 SNEGSKA (reference sequence). V was clipped by 6 bases and J by 6 bases; unmatched bases: 11. As DNA, the CDR3 is TGCAGTGCCATTTCGCTAGCGGGAGGGGTGAAGACCCAGTACTTC. This gives the protein CSAISLAGGVKTQYF.

Regarding this clonotype: The junction departs from the called germline gene at one end, perhaps through a read error. V usage is TRBV7-7 and J usage is TRBJ2-7; TRBD1 is a possible D gene (6 bases). There are 15 residues in the CDR3. Germline loops: CDR1 SSHAT, CDR2 FNYEAQ (reference sequence). Here the CDR3 reads CASSLARDTSYEQYF. The DNA for the CDR3 is TGTGCTAGCAGCTTAGCACGGGACACCTCCTACGAGCAGTACTTC.

This sequence joins TRBV7-2 and TRBJ2-7; D remains ambiguous. Trimming shortened V by 1 base and J by 3 bases, and 7 bases separated the two germline ends. The CDR3 loop spans 13 amino acids. Germline CDR1 is SGHTA and CDR2 is FQGNSA. The CDR3 reads CASSLGHYYEQYF. As DNA, the CDR3 is TGTGCCAGCAGCTTAGGACACTACTACGAGCAGTACTTC. Full variable domain (rest looked up from reference TRBV7-2 and TRBJ2-7): GAGVSQSPSNKVTEKGKDVELRCDPISGHTALYWYRQSLGQGLEFLIYFQGNSAPDKSGLPSDRFSAERTGGSVSTLTIQRTQQEDSAVYLCASSLGHYYEQYFGPGTRLTVT.

This clonotype turned up a few times. The chain employs TRBV5-5 and TRBJ2-5; D not resolved. V lost 4 bases, J lost 2 bases, and 15 bases lay in between. Germline V gives CDR1 SGHKS, CDR2 YYEKEE (reference sequence). The CDR3 has 15 amino acids. CDR3 nucleotide sequence: TGTGCCAGCAGCCCGATGCACCCTGGTCAAGAGACCCAGTACTTC. This translates into CASSPMHPGQETQYF.

The CDR3 DNA follows: TGCAGCGTCGAGGGACAGGCCTATGGCTACACCTTC. Encoded protein: CSVEGQAYGYTF. The chain is built from TRBV29-1 and TRBJ1-2, with 8 bases that match TRBD1. The ends lost 6 bases at V and 4 bases at J; junction bases unmatched: 4. In germline, CDR1 is SQVTM, CDR2 ANQGSEA. The CDR3 contains 12 residues.

The J gene is TRBJ1-4, the V gene TRBV7-8; tentatively, D is TRBD1 (5 bases). Germline assignment: CDR1 SGHVS and CDR2 FQNEAQ. The length of the CDR3 is 15 residues. V was pared by 5 bases and J by 5 bases, with 15 bases between. CDR3 loop: CASSSAGGKNEKLFF. The CDR3 region has the DNA TGTGCCAGCAGCAGCGCCGGGGGGAAGAATGAAAAACTGTTTTTT.

The table lists this clonotype with a few counts. V and J are TRBV6-5 and TRBJ2-7; 8 bases match TRBD1. Trimming removed 2 bases from V and 3 bases from J; junction bases left unmatched: 15. The length of the CDR3 is 18 residues. Germline CDR1 is MNHEY and CDR2 is SVGAGI. The CDR3 DNA follows: TGTGCCAGCAGTTACCCCAGGACAGGGCTCGGGGGAGTCTACGAGCAGTACTTC. Translation gives CASSYPRTGLGGVYEQYF.

The sample holds many counts of this clonotype. The chain joins TRBV29-1 to TRBJ1-2; 10 bases fit TRBD1. Germline assignment: CDR1 SQVTM and CDR2 ANQGSEA. Germline trimming cut 5 bases from V and 7 bases from J; bases unmatched to any gene: 10. The CDR3 covers 14 residues. CDR3 nucleotide sequence: TGCAGCGTTCACAACCCTGGGACAGGGGTTGGCTACACCTTC. Protein sequence: CSVHNPGTGVGYTF.

This chain links TRBV2 with TRBJ2-3; TRBD2 matches at 10 bases. This CDR3 comprises 14 residues. Looked up from germline, CDR1 is SNHLY and CDR2 is FYNNEI. V lost 6 bases to trimming and J lost 5 bases; unmatched junction nucleotides: 5. The chain's CDR3 is CASSLAGAVDTQYF. CDR3 in DNA: TGTGCCAGCAGCCTAGCGGGAGCAGTAGATACGCAGTATTTT.

The chain couples TRBV20-1 to TRBJ2-1; D might be TRBD1 or TRBD2, each matching 5 bases. Deletions cut 4 bases from V and 7 bases from J, with 14 bases between. CDR3 length: 13 residues. The germline V gene encodes CDR1 DFQATT and CDR2 SNEGSKA (reference sequence). CDR3 region: CSATGTPTNEQFF. The DNA for the CDR3 is TGCAGTGCTACCGGGACCCCCACGAATGAGCAGTTCTTC.

This chain uses TRBV20-1 with TRBJ1-6, with 9 bases lining up with TRBD1. CDR3 length: 15 amino acids. Germline V gene lookup returns CDR1 DFQATT and CDR2 SNEGSKA (reference sequence). Trimming at V came to 3 bases and at J to 7 bases, leaving 7 bases not matched to a gene. In DNA, the CDR3 is TGCAGTGCTAGGGGTCGGACAGGGGAGAATTCACCCCTCCACTTT. Amino acids: CSARGRTGENSPLHF.

V is TRBV11-2 and J is TRBJ2-7, with 9 nucleotides matching TRBD2. Germline CDR1 is SGHAT and CDR2 is FQNNGV. Germline trimming cut 5 bases from V and 3 bases from J; bases unmatched to any gene: 8. This CDR3 is 15 amino acids long. CDR3 nucleotide sequence: TGTGCCAGCAGCCAATCTAGCGGGACACGCTACGAGCAGTACTTC. Its protein product is CASSQSSGTRYEQYF.

This clonotype was detected a few times. The chain combines TRBV5-1 with TRBJ2-3, with 10 bases identical to TRBD1. This CDR3 region has 16 residues. V lost 0 bases and J lost 3; bases outside the gene matches: 4. CDR1 is SGHRS, CDR2 YFSETQ, per germline. CDR3 nucleotide sequence: TGCGCCAGCAGCTTGGCACCGGGACAGGGGACAGATACGCAGTATTTT. Protein sequence: CASSLAPGQGTDTQYF. The full variable domain, completed using reference TRBV5-1 and TRBJ2-3, is KAGVTQTPRYLIKTRGQQVTLSCSPISGHRSVSWYQQTPGQGLQFLFEYFSETQRNKGNFPGRFSGRQFSNSRSEMNVSTLELGDSALYLCASSLAPGQGTDTQYFGPGTRLTVL.

The chain uses TRBV20-1 and TRBJ2-2; TRBD2 matches at 10 bases. The CDR3 consists of 17 residues. Germline trimming cut 3 bases from V and 1 base from J; bases unmatched to any gene: 8. Germline V gene lookup returns CDR1 DFQATT and CDR2 SNEGSKA (reference sequence). CDR3 DNA: TGCAGTGCTAGTGATCCTAGCGGGGGCCGGAACACCGGGGAGCTGTTTTTT. It codes for CSASDPSGGRNTGELFF.

This clonotype was found a few times. The chain carries TRBV12-3 or TRBV12-4 and TRBJ2-7; D is unclear. The CDR3 length is 13 residues. V gave up 6 bases and J gave up 7 bases, with 16 bases separating them. DNA of the CDR3: TGTGCCAGCAGCGCCCGGGTGGTGAGGGAGCAGTACTTC. Protein sequence: CASSARVVREQYF.

The V and J genes are TRBV12-3 or TRBV12-4 and TRBJ2-3; 7 bases are a match to TRBD1. This CDR3 comprises 16 residues. V gave up 6 bases and J gave up 5 bases; unmatched junction bases: 14. As DNA, the CDR3 is TGTGCCAGCAGCCATGGACAGGCCCAAGGAGTAGATACGCAGTATTTT. Protein sequence: CASSHGQAQGVDTQYF.

This CDR3 is CASSKRGTSGTPPYTNEQFF. CDR3 coding DNA: TGTGCCAGCAGCAAACGAGGGACTAGCGGGACCCCCCCATATACAAATGAGCAGTTCTTC. The genes are TRBV21-1 and TRBJ2-1; the table names TRBD2, a call not compared with the DNA. TRBV21-1 is assigned pseudogene status. This CDR3 is built from 20 residues.

This chain uses TRBV24-1 with TRBJ2-1; 9 nucleotides line up with TRBD1. The CDR3 length is 18 residues. Losses at the gene ends were 5 bases for V and 2 bases for J; bases not matched to a gene: 12. Germline loops: CDR1 KGHDR, CDR2 SFDVKD. The CDR3: CATSAPGSTGGTYNEQFF. The CDR3 region has the DNA TGTGCCACCAGTGCTCCGGGGTCGACAGGGGGGACCTACAATGAGCAGTTCTTC.